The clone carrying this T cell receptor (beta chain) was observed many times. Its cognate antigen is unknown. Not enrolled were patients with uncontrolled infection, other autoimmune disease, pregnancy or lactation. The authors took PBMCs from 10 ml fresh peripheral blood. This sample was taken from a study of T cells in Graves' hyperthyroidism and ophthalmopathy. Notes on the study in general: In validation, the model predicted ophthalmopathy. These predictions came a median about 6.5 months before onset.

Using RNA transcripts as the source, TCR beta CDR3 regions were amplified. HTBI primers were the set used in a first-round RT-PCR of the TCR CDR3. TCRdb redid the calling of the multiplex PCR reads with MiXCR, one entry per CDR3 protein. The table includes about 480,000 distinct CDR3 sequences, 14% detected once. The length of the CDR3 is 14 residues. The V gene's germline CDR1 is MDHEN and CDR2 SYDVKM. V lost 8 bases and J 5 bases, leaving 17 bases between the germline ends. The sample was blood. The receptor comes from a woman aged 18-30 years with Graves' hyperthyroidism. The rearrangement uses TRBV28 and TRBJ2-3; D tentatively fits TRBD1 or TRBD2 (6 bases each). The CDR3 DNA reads TGTGCCAGCGGCCAAGGGGGGATTGGAGATACGCAGTATTTT. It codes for CASGQGGIGDTQYF.